This T cell receptor (beta chain) was sequenced in a study of blood T cells in healthy people across ages. Study-wide findings and caveats: Estimated diversity that came from one million T cells was considered an underestimate. Comparison with aged donors showed that long-lived donors had more naive CD4+ cells and higher diversity. It was not known whether donors were CMV positive (a possible confounder of expanded clonotype changes).

The CDR3 runs to 13 residues. Trimming pared 7 bases from V and 6 bases from J, leaving 13 bases between. Sample-barcoded 5' priming and a J-beta primer mix drove a second PCR of about 7 to 12 cycles. TCRdb re-called the 5' RACE reads through MiXCR, storing one row per CDR3 protein. The sample gives around 580,000 distinct CDR3 sequences, around half of which show up once; just under 25% is in the top ten. The sample, roughly 9.1 milliliters of peripheral blood, was drawn from each donor. Turning to this clonotype: Its antigen is as yet unknown.

Sequencing was carried out using blood. The sequence was obtained from a man at least 80 years old in good health. This chain joins TRBV12-3 or TRBV12-4 and TRBJ2-1; D unresolved. For the CDR3, the DNA is TGTGCCAGCAAGCAGTTTAAGGGCAATGAGCAGTTCTTC. Amino acids: CASKQFKGNEQFF.